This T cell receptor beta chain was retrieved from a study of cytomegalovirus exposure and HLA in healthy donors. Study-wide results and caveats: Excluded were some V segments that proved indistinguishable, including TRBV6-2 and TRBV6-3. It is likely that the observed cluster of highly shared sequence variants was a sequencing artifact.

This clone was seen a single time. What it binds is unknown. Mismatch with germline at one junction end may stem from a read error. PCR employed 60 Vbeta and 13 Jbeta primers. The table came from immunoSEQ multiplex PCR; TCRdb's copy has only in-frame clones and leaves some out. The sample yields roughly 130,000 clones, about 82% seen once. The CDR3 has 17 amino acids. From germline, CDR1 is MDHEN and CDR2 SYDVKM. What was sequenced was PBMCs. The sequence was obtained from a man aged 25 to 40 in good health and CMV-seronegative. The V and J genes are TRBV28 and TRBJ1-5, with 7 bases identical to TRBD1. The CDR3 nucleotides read TGTGCCAGTAGTTTCATAGGGACAGCTTATAGCCATCAGCCCCAGCATTTT. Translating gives CASSFIGTAYSHQPQHF.